The present entry profiles one TCR beta chain with its context. Trimming removed 8 bases from V and 0 bases from J, with 19 bases in between. The CDR3 runs to 16 residues. Looked up from germline, CDR1 is LNHNV and CDR2 is YYDKDF (reference sequence). Sequencing was performed with immunoSEQ multiplex PCR; in TCRdb, only in-frame clones are kept and a portion is missing. In the table there are 140,000 to 150,000 clones, 75% to 90% of which are singletons. The data are from a study of blood T cell repertoires in COVID-19. Study summary: PBMCs, B-cell-depleted T cells, or T cells provided the cDNA or gDNA that made up the material.

This chain joins TRBV15 and TRBJ1-1, with D possibly being TRBD1 (6 bases). The source material was peripheral blood. The TCR sequence derives from an older woman with active COVID-19. CDR3 loop: CATEITGRGMNTEAFF. The CDR3 nucleotides are TGTGCCACCGAAATAACAGGGAGGGGGATGAACACTGAAGCTTTCTTT.